This T cell receptor (beta chain) stems from a study of PD-1 blockade in classical Hodgkin lymphoma. Study results and limitations: By cycle point C4D1, TCR diversity had risen significantly in CD4+ cells (but not CD8+ cells).

Details on this clone: Its antigen is undetermined.

With 2 bases clipped from V and 8 bases from J, the junction kept 19 bases outside the gene matches. Per the germline V gene, CDR1 is SGHVS and CDR2 is FQNEAQ. The CDR3 spans 18 residues. Repertoires were generated with immunoSEQ multiplex PCR, while TCRdb's copy carries only in-frame clones and drops some. The sample contains tens of thousands of clones, roughly 85% of which appear only once. Specified time point: cycle 4 day 1 (C4D1), after five to seven weeks of nivolumab. There was relapse after autologous stem cell transplantation in every patient, and there was variation in brentuximab vedotin exposure. Best outcomes ranged across complete response, partial response and progressive disease.

This TCR came from a human donor with classical Hodgkin lymphoma. The V call is TRBV7-8, the J call TRBJ2-5; 8 nucleotides agree with TRBD1. Sequenced here: peripheral blood mononuclear cells (PBMCs), sampled before the fourth cycle of nivolumab. The CDR3 DNA sequence: TGTGCCAGCAGCTTATCTGCTCAGGGCAGGGGGCGATTGTTAACCCAGTACTTC. It encodes CASSLSAQGRGRLLTQYF.